This record covers a single T cell receptor (beta chain). The data are from a study of T cells in localized non-small cell lung cancer. TCRdb's table, derived via immunoSEQ multiplex PCR, lists solely in-frame clones and lacks some. The profile covers fewer than 45,000 clones, with around 85% appearing a single time and almost 6.5% taken by the ten largest. Germline values: CDR1 MNHNS, CDR2 SASEGT. J gave up 7 bases and V 5 bases, and 6 bases lay outside the gene matches. The CDR3 is 13 amino acids. The chain recombines TRBV6-1 with TRBJ2-7, with 9 bases fitting TRBD1. The sample in question was peripheral blood, obtained before any cancer treatment. The TCR originated in a man aged 40 to 69 with stage I lung adenocarcinoma. The CDR3 DNA reads TGTGCCAGCAGTCCGGGACAGGGCGGAGAGCAGTACTTC. Protein product: CASSPGQGGEQYF.